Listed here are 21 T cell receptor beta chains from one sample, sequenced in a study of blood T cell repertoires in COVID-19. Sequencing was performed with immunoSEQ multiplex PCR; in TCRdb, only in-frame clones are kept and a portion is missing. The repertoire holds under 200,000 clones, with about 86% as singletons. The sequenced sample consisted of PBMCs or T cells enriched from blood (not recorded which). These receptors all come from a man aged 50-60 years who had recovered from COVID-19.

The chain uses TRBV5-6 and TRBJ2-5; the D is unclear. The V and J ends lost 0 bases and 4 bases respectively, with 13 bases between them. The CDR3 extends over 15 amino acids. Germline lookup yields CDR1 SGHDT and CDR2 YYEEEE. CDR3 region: CASSLVLGSGETQYF. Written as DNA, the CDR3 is TGTGCCAGCAGCTTGGTCTTAGGCTCGGGAGAGACCCAGTACTTC. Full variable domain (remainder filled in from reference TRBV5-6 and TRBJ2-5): DAGVTQSPTHLIKTRGQQVTLRCSPKSGHDTVSWYQQALGQGPQFIFQYYEEEERQRGNFPDRFSGHQFPNYSSELNVNALLLGDSALYLCASSLVLGSGETQYFGPGTRLLVL.

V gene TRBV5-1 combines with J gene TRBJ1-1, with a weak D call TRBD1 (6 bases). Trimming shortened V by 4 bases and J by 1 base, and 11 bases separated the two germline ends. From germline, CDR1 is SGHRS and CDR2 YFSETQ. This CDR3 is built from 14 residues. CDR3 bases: TGCGCCAGCAGCCCCGGGACAACGAACACTGAAGCTTTCTTT. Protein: CASSPGTTNTEAFF.

Here the CDR3 reads CASTRDSNTEAFF. The CDR3 DNA is TGTGCCAGCACCAGGGACAGCAACACTGAAGCTTTCTTT. The chain has TRBV2 and TRBJ1-1, with 7 bases identical to TRBD1. The CDR3 runs to 13 residues. The germline CDR1 and CDR2 sequences are SNHLY and FYNNEI. The junction had 4 bases not matched to a gene; V was cut back by 7 bases and J by 2 bases.

In DNA, the CDR3 is TGTGCCAGTAGTGCCGCTGAGGGAGATAATTCACCCCTCCACTTT. This translates into CASSAAEGDNSPLHF. The chain employs TRBV19 and TRBJ1-6; D is unclear. The length of the CDR3 is 15 residues. CDR1 is LNHDA, CDR2 SQIVND, per germline (reference sequence). V gave up 5 bases and J gave up 5 bases, with 13 bases separating them.

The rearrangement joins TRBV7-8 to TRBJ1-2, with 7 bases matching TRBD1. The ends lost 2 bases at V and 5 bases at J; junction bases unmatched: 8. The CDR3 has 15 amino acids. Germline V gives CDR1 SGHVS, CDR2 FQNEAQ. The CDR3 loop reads CASSLHDREAYGYTF. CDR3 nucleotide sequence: TGTGCCAGCAGCTTACACGACAGGGAAGCATATGGCTACACCTTC. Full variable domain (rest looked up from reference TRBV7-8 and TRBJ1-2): GAGVSQSPRYKVAKRGQDVALRCDPISGHVSLFWYQQALGQGPEFLTYFQNEAQLDKSGLPSDRFFAERPEGSVSTLKIQRTQQEDSAVYLCASSLHDREAYGYTFGSGTRLTVV.

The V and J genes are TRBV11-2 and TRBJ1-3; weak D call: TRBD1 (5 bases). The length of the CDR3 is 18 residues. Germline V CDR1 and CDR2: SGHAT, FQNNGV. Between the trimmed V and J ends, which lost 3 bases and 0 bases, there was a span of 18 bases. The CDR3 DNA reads TGTGCCAGCAGCTTCCTTCCGGGACTTCCCTACTCTGGAAACACCATATATTTT. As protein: CASSFLPGLPYSGNTIYF.

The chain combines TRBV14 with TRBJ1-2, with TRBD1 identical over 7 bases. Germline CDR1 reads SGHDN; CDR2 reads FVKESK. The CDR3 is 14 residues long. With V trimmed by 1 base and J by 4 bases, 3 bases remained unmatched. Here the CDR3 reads CASSQAGGGYGYTF. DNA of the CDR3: TGTGCCAGCAGCCAAGCAGGGGGAGGCTATGGCTACACCTTC.

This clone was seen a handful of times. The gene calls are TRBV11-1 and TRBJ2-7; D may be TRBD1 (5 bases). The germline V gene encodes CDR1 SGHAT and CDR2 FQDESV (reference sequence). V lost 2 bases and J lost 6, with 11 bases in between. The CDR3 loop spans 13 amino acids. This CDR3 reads CASSLFQGSEQYF. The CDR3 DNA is TGTGCCAGCAGCTTATTTCAGGGAAGCGAGCAGTACTTC.

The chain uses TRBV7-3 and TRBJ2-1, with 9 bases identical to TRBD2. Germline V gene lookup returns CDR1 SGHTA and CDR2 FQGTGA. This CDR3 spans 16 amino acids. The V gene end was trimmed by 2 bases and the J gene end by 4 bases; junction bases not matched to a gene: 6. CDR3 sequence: CASSLGPSGGYNEQFF. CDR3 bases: TGTGCCAGCAGCTTAGGTCCCAGCGGGGGGTACAATGAGCAGTTCTTC.

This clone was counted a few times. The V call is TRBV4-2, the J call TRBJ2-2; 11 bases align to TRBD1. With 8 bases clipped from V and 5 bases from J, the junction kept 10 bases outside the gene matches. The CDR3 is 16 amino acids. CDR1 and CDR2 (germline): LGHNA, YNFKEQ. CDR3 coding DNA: TGTGCCAGCTCAGCGTTCGGGACAGGGGGTACCGGGGAGCTGTTTTTT. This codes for CASSAFGTGGTGELFF.

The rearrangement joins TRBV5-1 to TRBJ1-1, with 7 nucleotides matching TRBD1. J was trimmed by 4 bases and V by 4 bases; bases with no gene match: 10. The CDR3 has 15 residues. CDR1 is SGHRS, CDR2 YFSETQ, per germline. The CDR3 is CASSGRQGGITEAFF. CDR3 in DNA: TGCGCCAGCAGCGGGAGACAGGGAGGTATCACTGAAGCTTTCTTT.

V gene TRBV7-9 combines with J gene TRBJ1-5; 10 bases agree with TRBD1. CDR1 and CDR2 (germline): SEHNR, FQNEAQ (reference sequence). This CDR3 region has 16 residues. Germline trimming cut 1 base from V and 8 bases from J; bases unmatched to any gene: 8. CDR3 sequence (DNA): TGTGCCAGCAGCTTAGGGTCGACAGGGGGCTTGGAGCCCCAGCATTTT. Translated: CASSLGSTGGLEPQHF. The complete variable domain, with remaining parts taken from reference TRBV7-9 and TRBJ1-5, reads DTGVSQNPRHKITKRGQNVTFRCDPISEHNRLYWYRQTLGQGPEFLTYFQNEAQLEKSRLLSDRFSAERPKGSFSTLEIQRTEQGDSAMYLCASSLGSTGGLEPQHFGDGTRLSIL.

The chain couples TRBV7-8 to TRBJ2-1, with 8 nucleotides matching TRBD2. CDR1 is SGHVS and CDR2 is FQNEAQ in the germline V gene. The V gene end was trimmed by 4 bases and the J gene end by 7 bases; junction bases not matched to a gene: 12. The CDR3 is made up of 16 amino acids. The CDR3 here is CASSSLAGLVGNEQFF. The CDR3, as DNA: TGTGCCAGCAGCTCCCTAGCGGGTTTGGTGGGGAATGAGCAGTTCTTC.

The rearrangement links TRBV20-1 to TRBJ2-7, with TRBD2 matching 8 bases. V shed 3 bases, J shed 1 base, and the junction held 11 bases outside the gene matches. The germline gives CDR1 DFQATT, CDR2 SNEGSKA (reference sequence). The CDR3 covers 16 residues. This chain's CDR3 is CSASNGGAGWSYEQYF. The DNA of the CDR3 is TGCAGTGCTAGTAACGGGGGGGCCGGCTGGTCCTACGAGCAGTACTTC.

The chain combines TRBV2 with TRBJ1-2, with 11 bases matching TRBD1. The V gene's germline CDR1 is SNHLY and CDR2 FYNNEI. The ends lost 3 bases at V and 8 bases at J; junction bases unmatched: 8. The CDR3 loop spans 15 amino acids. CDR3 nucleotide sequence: TGTGCCAGCAGTGATACCGGGGGACAGGGGGGCGGCTACACCTTC. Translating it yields CASSDTGGQGGGYTF.

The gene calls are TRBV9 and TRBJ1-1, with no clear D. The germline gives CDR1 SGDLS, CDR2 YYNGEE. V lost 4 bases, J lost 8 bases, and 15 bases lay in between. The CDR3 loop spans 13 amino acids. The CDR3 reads CASSPAGSSEAFF. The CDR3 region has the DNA TGTGCCAGCAGCCCGGCGGGGAGCAGCGAAGCTTTCTTT.

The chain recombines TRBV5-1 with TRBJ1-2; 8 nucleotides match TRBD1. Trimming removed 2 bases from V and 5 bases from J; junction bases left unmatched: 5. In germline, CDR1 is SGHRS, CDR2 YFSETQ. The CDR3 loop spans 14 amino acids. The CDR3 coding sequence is TGCGCCAGCAGCTTACCGGGACAGGCGTATGGCTACACCTTC. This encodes CASSLPGQAYGYTF.

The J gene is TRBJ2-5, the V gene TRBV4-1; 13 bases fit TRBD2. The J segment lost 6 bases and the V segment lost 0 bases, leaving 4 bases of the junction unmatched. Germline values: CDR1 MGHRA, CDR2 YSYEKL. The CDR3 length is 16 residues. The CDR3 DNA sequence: TGCGCCAGCAGCCAAGATCAACTAGCGGGGGGGCAGACCCAGTACTTC. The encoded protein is CASSQDQLAGGQTQYF.

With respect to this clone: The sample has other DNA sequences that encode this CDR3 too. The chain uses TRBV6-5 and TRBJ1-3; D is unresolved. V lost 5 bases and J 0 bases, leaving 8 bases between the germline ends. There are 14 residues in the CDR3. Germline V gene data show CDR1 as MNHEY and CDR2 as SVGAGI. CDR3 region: CASSTDYSGNTIYF. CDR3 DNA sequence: TGTGCCAGCAGTACAGACTACTCTGGAAACACCATATATTTT.

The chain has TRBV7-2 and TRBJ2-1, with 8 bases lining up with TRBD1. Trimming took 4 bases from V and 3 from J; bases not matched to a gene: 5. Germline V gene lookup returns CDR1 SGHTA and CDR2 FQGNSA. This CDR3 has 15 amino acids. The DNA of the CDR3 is TGTGCCAGCAGCTACGACAGGGGAAACTACAATGAGCAGTTCTTC. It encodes CASSYDRGNYNEQFF.

The CDR3 DNA reads TGTGCCTGGAGTGTACAGATCTACAATGAGCAGTTCTTC. Residues: CAWSVQIYNEQFF. The chain joins TRBV30 to TRBJ2-1; D gene unclear. The germline V gene encodes CDR1 GTSNPN and CDR2 SVGIG (reference sequence). This CDR3 contains 13 residues. V shed 0 bases and J shed 3 bases, with 6 bases lying between them.